This T cell receptor (beta chain) was sequenced during a study of cytomegalovirus exposure and HLA in healthy donors. Trimming took 1 base from V and 1 from J; bases not matched to a gene: 6. The germline V gene encodes CDR1 LGHNT and CDR2 FRNRAP. The CDR3 has 16 residues. The PCR contained 60 Vbeta and 13 Jbeta primers. The data were produced by immunoSEQ multiplex PCR, yet TCRdb's version contains in-frame clones alone and is incomplete. The sample has roughly 200,000 clones; roughly four fifths are singletons. The gene calls are TRBV12-5 and TRBJ1-1; the match to TRBD1 covers 7 bases. The sequence was obtained from a man aged 45-65 years in good health and CMV-seronegative. The sequenced material came from PBMCs. CDR3 loop: CASGLGQGVGNTEAFF. CDR3 bases: TGTGCTAGTGGTTTGGGACAGGGAGTCGGGAACACTGAAGCTTTCTTT. Combining the CDR3 with reference TRBV12-5 and TRBJ1-1 gives the whole variable domain DARVTQTPRHKVTEMGQEVTMRCQPILGHNTVFWYRQTMMQGLELLAYFRNRAPLDDSGMPKDRFSAEMPDATLATLKIQPSEPRDSAVYFCASGLGQGVGNTEAFFGQGTRLTVV.